The clone carrying this TCR beta chain was counted ten times or more. Germline CDR1 and CDR2: SQVTM and ANQGSEA. This CDR3 has 15 residues. Trimming at V came to 6 bases and at J to 2 bases, leaving 8 bases not matched to a gene. TCRdb ran MiXCR on the PCR reads and lists one entry per CDR3 protein. The table lists about 320,000 distinct CDR3 sequences, roughly 23% of them singletons, with approximately 0.84% in the top ten. The sample originates from a study of molecular identifiers for immune sequencing clone quantification. Background on the study: Four of five splits of RNA from about 20,000 or 100,000 naive CD8 cells were sequenced in replicates.

Material: naive CD8+ T cells from blood, with Jurkat cell RNA spiked in. Documented subset: FACS-sorted CD8+CD4-CCR7+CD45RA+ naive T cells. The source of this sequence is a human donor in good health. Some libraries in this study had Jurkat cell RNA spiked in. The chain carries TRBV29-1 and TRBJ2-3; 10 bases align to TRBD2. The CDR3 DNA reads TGCAGCGTGGCGGGACTAGCGACTGCCACAGATACGCAGTATTTT. Amino acids: CSVAGLATATDTQYF.